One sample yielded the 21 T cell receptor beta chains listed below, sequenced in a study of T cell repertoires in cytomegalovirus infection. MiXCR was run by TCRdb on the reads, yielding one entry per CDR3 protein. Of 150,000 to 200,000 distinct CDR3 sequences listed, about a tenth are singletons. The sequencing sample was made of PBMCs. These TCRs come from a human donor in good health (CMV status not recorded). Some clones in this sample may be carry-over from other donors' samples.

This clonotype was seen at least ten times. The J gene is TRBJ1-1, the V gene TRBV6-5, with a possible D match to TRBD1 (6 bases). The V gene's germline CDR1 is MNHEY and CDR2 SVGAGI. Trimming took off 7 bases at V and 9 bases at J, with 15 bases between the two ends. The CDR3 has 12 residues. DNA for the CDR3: TGTGCCAGCACTTCCGGGGGCAGGAAAGCTTTCTTT. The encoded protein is CASTSGGRKAFF.

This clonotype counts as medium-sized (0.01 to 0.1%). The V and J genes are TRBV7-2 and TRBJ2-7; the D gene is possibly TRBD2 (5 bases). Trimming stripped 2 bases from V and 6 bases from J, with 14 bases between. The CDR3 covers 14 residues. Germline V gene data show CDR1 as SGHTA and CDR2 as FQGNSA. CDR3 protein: CASSLREGSGEQYF. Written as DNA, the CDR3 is TGTGCCAGCAGCTTACGGGAAGGGTCGGGCGAGCAGTACTTC.

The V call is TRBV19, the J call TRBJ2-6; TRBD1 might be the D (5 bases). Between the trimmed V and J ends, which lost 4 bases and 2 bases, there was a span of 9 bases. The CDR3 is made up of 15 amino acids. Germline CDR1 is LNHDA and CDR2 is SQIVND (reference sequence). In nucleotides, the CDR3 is TGTGCCAGTAGTACCCAGGGCACTGGGGCCAACGTCCTGACTTTC. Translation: CASSTQGTGANVLTF. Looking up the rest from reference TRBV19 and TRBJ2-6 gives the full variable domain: DGGITQSPKYLFRKEGQNVTLSCEQNLNHDAMYWYRQDPGQGLRLIYYSQIVNDFQKGDIAEGYSVSREKKESFPLTVTSAQKNPTAFYLCASSTQGTGANVLTFGAGSRLTVL.

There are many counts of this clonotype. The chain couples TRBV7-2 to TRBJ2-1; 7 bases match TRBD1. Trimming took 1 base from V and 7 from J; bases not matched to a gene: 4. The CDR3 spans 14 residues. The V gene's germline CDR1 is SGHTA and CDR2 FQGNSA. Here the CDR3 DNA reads TGTGCCAGCAGCTTAGACAGGGGCGGGAATGAGCAGTTCTTC. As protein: CASSLDRGGNEQFF.

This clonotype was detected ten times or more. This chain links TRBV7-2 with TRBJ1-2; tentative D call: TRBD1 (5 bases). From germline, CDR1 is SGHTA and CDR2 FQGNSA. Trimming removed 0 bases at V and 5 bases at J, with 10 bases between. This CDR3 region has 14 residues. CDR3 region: CASSLAGTRYGYTF. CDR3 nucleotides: TGTGCCAGCAGCTTAGCGGGGACGAGATATGGCTACACCTTC.

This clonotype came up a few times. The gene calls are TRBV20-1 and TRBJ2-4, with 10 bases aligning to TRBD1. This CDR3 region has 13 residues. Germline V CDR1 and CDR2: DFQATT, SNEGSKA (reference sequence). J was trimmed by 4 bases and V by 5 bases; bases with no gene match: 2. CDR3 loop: CSAGQGDKNIQYF. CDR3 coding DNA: TGCAGTGCTGGACAGGGGGATAAAAACATTCAGTACTTC.

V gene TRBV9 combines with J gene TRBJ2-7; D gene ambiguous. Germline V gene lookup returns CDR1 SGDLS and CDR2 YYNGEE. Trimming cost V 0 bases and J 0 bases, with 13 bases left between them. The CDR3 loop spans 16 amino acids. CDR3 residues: CASSVEVGLSSYEQYF. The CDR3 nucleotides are TGTGCCAGCAGCGTAGAGGTTGGATTAAGCTCCTACGAGCAGTACTTC.

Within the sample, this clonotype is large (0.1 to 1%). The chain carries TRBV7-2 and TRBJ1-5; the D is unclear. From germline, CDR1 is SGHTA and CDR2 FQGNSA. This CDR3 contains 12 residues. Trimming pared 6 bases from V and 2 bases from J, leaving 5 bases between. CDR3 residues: CASSTGNQPQHF. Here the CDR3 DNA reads TGTGCCAGCAGTACAGGCAATCAGCCCCAGCATTTT.

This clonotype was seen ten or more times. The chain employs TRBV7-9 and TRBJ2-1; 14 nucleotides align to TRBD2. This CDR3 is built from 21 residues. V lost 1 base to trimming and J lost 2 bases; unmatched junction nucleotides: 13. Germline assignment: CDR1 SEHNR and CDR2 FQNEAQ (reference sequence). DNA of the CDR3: TGTGCCAGCAGCTTAGGTGATACGACTAGCGGGAGGGCGGTGGCCTACAATGAGCAGTTCTTC. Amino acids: CASSLGDTTSGRAVAYNEQFF.

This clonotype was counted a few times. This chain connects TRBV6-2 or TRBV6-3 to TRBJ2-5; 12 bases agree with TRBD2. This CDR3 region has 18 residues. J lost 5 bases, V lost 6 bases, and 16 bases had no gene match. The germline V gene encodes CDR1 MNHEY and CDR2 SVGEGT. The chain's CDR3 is CASSQENRLAGVGETQYF. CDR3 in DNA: TGTGCCAGCAGCCAGGAAAATCGACTAGCGGGGGTAGGGGAGACCCAGTACTTC.

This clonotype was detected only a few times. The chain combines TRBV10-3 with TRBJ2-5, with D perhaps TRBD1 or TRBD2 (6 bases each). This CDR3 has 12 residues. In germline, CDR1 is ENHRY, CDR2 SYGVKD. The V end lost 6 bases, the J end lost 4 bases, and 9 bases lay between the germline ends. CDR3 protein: CAIREGGETQYF. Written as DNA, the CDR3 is TGTGCCATCAGAGAGGGGGGAGAGACCCAGTACTTC.

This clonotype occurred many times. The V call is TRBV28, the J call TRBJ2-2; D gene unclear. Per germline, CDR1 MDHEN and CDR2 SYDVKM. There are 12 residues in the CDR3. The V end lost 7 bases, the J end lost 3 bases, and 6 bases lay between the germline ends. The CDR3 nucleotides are TGTGCCAGCAAGGCCTACACCGGGGAGCTGTTTTTT. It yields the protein CASKAYTGELFF.

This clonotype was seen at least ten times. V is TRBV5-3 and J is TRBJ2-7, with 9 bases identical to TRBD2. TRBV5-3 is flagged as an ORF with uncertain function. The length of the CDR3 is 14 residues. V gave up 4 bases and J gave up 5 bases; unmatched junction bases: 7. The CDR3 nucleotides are TGTGCCAGAAGCCTTAGCGGGAGAGAACACGAGCAGTACTTC. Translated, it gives CARSLSGREHEQYF.

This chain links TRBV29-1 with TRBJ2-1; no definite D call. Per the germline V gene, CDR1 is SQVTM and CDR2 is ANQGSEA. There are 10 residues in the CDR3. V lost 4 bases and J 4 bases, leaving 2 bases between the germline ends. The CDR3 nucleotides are TGCAGCGTTGGATACAATGAGCAGTTCTTC. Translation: CSVGYNEQFF.

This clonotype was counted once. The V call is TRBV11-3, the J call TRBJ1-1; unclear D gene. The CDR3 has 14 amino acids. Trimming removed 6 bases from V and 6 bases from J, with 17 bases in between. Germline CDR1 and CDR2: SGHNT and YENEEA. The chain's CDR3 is CASSLNRLSAEAFF. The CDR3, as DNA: TGTGCCAGCAGTTTAAATCGCTTGAGCGCTGAAGCTTTCTTT.

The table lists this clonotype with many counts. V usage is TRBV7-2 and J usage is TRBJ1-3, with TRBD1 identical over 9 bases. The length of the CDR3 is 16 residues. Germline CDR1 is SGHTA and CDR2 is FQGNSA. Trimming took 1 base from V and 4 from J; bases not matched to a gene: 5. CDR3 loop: CASSLGQGVIGNTIYF. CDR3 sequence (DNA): TGTGCCAGCAGCTTAGGACAGGGGGTCATCGGAAACACCATATATTTT.

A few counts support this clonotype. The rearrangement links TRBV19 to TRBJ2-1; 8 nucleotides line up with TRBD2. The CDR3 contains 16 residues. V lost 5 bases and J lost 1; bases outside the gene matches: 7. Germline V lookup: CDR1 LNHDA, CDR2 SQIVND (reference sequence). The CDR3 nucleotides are TGTGCCAGTAGTGTATCGGCGGGGGGATCCTACAATGAGCAGTTCTTC. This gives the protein CASSVSAGGSYNEQFF.

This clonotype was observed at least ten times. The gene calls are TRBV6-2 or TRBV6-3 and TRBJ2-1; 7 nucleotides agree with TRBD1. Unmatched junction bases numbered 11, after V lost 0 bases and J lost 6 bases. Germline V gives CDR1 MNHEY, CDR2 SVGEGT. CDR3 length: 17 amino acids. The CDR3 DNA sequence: TGTGCCAGCAGTTACTCGACTGGTACAGGGGCCCGCAATGAGCAGTTCTTC. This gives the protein CASSYSTGTGARNEQFF.

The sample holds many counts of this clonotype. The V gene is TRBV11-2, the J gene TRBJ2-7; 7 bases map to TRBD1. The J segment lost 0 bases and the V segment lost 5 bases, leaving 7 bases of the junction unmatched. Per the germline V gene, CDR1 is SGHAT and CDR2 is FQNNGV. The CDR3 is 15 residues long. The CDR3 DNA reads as TGTGCCAGCAGCAAAGACAGGGTGGGCTCCTACGAGCAGTACTTC. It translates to CASSKDRVGSYEQYF.

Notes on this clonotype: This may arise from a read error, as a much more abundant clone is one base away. CDR3 region: CASSQPSRGQDEQYF. DNA of the CDR3: TGTGCCAGCAGCCAACCCAGCCGGGGACAGGACGAGCAGTACTTC. The chain has TRBV28 and TRBJ2-7; 8 bases align to TRBD1. This CDR3 spans 15 amino acids. Trimming at V came to 6 bases and at J to 5 bases, leaving 12 bases not matched to a gene. Looked up from germline, CDR1 is MDHEN and CDR2 is SYDVKM.

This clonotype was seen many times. Here the CDR3 reads CAIKRGASTDTQYF. The CDR3, as DNA: TGCGCCATAAAGCGGGGCGCTAGCACAGATACGCAGTATTTT. This chain uses TRBV23-1 with TRBJ2-3; 7 positions match TRBD2. TRBV23-1 is an ORF, and what it does is uncertain. This CDR3 contains 14 residues. The V and J ends lost 10 bases and 0 bases, in that order; junction bases with no gene match: 7.